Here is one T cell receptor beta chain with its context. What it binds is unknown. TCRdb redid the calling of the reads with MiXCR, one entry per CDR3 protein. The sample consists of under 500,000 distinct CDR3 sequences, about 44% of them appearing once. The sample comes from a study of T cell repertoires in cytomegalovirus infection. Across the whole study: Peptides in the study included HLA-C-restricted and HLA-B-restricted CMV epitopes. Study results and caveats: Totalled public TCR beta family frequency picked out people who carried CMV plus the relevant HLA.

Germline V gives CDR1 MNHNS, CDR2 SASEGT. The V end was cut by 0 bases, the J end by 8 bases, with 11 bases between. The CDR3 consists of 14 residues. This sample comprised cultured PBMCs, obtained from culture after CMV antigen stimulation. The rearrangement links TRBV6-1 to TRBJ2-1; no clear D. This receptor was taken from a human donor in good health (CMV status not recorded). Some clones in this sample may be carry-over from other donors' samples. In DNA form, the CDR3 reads TGTGCCAGCAGTGAAGCCTTATCCTTGGATGAGCAGTTCTTC. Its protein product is CASSEALSLDEQFF.